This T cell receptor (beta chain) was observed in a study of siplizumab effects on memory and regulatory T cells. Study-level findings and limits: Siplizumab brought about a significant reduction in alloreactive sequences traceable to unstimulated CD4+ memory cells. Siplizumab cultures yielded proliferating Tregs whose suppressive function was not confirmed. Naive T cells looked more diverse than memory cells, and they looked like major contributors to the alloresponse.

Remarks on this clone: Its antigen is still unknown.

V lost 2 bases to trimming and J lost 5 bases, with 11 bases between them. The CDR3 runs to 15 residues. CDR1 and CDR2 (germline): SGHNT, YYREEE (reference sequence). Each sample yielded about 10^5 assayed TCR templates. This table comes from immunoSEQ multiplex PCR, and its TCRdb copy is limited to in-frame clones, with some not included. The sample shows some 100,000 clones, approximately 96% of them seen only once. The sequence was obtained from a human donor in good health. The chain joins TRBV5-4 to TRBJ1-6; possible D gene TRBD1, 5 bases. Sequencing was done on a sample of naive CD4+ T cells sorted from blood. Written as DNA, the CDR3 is TGTGCCAGCAGCTTAGGGGTGACTGATAATTCACCCCTCCACTTT. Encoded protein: CASSLGVTDNSPLHF. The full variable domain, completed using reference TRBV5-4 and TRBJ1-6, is ETGVTQSPTHLIKTRGQQVTLRCSSQSGHNTVSWYQQALGQGPQFIFQYYREEENGRGNFPPRFSGLQFPNYSSELNVNALELDDSALYLCASSLGVTDNSPLHFGNGTRLTVT.